The rows below give T cell receptor beta chains drawn from one sample of a study of CXCR3-negative and CXCR3-positive naive CD8 T cells. TCRdb reprocessed the 5' RACE reads and stores each CDR3 protein as one record, lacking DNA. Its clone listing holds about 92,000 distinct CDR3 sequences. The sample consisted of naive CXCR3+ CD8+ T cells from blood. The receptors here all came from a human donor in good health. Some clones in this sample may be carry-over from other donors' samples. The CDR3 runs from the conserved cysteine through the conserved F or W.

len: 19; v_gene: TRBV7-6; j_gene: TRBJ2-2; CDR3aa: CASSYGEFTGSLTTGELFF
len: 14; v_gene: TRBV6-2/TRBV6-3; j_gene: TRBJ2-2; CDR3aa: CASSYLLGTGELFF
len: 14; v_gene: TRBV7-2; j_gene: TRBJ2-1; CDR3aa: CASSLLAGASEQFF
len: 15; v_gene: TRBV20-1; j_gene: TRBJ2-5; CDR3aa: CSAGGTERRQETQYF
len: 14; v_gene: TRBV4-2; j_gene: TRBJ2-7; CDR3aa: CASSPRSVQFEQYF
len: 13; v_gene: TRBV6-2/TRBV6-3; j_gene: TRBJ2-1; CDR3aa: CASSFNSDNEQFF
len: 15; v_gene: TRBV7-9; j_gene: TRBJ2-2; CDR3aa: CASSSERFNTGELFF
len: 16; v_gene: TRBV19; j_gene: TRBJ2-1; CDR3aa: CASSPSAGPDYNEQFF
len: 15; v_gene: TRBV7-8; j_gene: TRBJ1-1; CDR3aa: CASSAGGRSSTEAFF
len: 15; v_gene: TRBV4-1; j_gene: TRBJ1-1; CDR3aa: CASSHITGSDTEAFF
len: 14; v_gene: TRBV29-1; j_gene: TRBJ2-2; CDR3aa: CSVERAGNTGELFF
len: 16; v_gene: TRBV15; j_gene: TRBJ2-4; CDR3aa: CATSRDGRYPKNIQYF
len: 16; v_gene: TRBV5-1; j_gene: TRBJ2-2; CDR3aa: CASSLDLVEATGELFF
len: 14; v_gene: TRBV7-9; j_gene: TRBJ2-2; CDR3aa: CASSQTGNTGELFF
len: 15; v_gene: TRBV28; j_gene: TRBJ1-5; CDR3aa: CASSSGTGGWQPQHF